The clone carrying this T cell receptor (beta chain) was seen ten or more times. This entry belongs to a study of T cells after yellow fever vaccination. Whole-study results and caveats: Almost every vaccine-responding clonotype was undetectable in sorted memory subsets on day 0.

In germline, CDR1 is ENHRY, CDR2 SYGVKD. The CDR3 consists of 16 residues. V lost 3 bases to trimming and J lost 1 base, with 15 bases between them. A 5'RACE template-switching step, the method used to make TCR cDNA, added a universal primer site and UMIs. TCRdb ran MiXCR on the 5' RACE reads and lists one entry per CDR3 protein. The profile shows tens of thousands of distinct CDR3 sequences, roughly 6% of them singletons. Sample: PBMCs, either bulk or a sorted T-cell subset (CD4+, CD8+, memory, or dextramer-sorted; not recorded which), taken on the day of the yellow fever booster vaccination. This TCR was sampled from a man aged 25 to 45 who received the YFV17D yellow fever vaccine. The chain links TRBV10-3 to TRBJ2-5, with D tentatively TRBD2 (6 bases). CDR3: CAISDPAGEFQETQYF. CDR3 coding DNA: TGTGCCATCAGTGACCCAGCGGGCGAATTCCAAGAGACCCAGTACTTC.